What follows are 3 T cell receptor beta chains derived from one specimen sequenced in a study of shared clonotypes between healthy human individuals. Produced via immunoSEQ multiplex PCR; TCRdb's table is partial and in-frame only. The sample has nearly 2 million clones, around 96% seen once. Positive CCR7 selection of CD45RO-negative cells yielded the naive CD8 cells, and terminally differentiated effector memory CD45RA+ cells were excluded. The specimen sequenced was naive CD8+ T cells sorted from blood. The receptors derive from a man aged 18 to 29 in good health.

The rearrangement links TRBV7-9 to TRBJ2-7, with D perhaps TRBD1 or TRBD2 (5 bases each). CDR3 size: 15 residues. Germline assignment: CDR1 SEHNR and CDR2 FQNEAQ (reference sequence). V lost 3 bases and J 7 bases, leaving 19 bases between the germline ends. For the CDR3, the DNA is TGTGCCAGCAGCTTCGGGCAGGGTTCGACGGGGGAGCAGTACTTC. It encodes CASSFGQGSTGEQYF.

Here the CDR3 DNA reads TGTGCCAGCAGTGATAAGGGGGGGGGCCCCAATCAGCCCCAGCATTTT. Protein: CASSDKGGGPNQPQHF. The chain couples TRBV6-1 to TRBJ1-5; tentative D call: TRBD1 (6 bases). CDR3 size: 16 residues. V lost 3 bases and J 3 bases, leaving 15 bases between the germline ends. Germline V lookup: CDR1 MNHNS, CDR2 SASEGT.

J is TRBJ2-7 and V is TRBV19, with 10 nucleotides matching TRBD2. The junction had 9 bases not matched to a gene; V was cut back by 3 bases and J by 7 bases. From germline, CDR1 is LNHDA and CDR2 SQIVND (reference sequence). There are 15 residues in the CDR3. The CDR3 bases are TGTGCCAGTAGTATTAGCAATAGCGGGAGGAGGGAGCAGTACTTC. Residues: CASSISNSGRREQYF.